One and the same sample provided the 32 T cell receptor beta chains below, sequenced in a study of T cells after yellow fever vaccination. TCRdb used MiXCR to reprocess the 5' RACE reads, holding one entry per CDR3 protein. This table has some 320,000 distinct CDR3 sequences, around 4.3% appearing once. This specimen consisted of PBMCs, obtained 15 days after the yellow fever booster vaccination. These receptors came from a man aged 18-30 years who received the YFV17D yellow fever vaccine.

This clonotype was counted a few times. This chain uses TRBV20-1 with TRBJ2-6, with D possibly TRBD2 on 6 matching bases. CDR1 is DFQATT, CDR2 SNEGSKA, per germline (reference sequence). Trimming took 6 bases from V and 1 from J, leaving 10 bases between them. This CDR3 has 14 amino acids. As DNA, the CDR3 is TGCAGTGCCCGAGCGGGTTCTGGGGCCAACGTCCTGACTTTC. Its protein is CSARAGSGANVLTF.

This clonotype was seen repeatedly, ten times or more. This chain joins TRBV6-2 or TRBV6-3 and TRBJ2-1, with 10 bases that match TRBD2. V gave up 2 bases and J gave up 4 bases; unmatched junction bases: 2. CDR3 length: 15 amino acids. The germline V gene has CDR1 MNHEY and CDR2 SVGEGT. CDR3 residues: CASSYRTSGYNEQFF. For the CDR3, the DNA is TGTGCCAGCAGTTACCGGACTAGCGGTTACAATGAGCAGTTCTTC.

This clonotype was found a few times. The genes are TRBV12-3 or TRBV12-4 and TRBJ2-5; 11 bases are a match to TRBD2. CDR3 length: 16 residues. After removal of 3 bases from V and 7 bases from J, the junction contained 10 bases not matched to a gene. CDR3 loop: CASSFEWASGGWTQYF. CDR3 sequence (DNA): TGTGCCAGCAGTTTTGAGTGGGCTAGCGGGGGGTGGACCCAGTACTTC.

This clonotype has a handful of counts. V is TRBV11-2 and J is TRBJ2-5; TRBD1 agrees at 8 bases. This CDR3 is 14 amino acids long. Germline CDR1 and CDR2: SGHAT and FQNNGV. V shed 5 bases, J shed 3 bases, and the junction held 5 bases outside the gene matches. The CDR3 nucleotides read TGTGCCAGCAGCGGACCGACAGGGGAAGAGACCCAGTACTTC. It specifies CASSGPTGEETQYF. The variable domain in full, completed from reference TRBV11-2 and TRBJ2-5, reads EAGVAQSPRYKIIEKRQSVAFWCNPISGHATLYWYQQILGQGPKLLIQFQNNGVVDDSQLPKDRFSAERLKGVDSTLKIQPAKLEDSAVYLCASSGPTGEETQYFGPGTRLLVL.

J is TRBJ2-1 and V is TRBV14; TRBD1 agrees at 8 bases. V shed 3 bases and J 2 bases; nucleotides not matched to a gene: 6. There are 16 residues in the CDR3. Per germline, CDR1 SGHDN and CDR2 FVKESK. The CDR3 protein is CASSHLTGGAYNEQFF. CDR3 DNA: TGTGCCAGCAGCCATCTTACAGGGGGAGCCTACAATGAGCAGTTCTTC. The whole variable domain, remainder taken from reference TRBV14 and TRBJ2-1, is EAGVTQFPSHSVIEKGQTVTLRCDPISGHDNLYWYRRVMGKEIKFLLHFVKESKQDESGMPNNRFLAERTGGTYSTLKVQPAELEDSGVYFCASSHLTGGAYNEQFFGPGTRLTVL.

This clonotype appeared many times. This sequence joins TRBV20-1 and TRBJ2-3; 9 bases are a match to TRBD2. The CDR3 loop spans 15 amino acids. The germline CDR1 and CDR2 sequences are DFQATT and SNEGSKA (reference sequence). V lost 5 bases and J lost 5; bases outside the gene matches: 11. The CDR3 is CSALPLAGLGDTQYF. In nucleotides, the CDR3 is TGCAGTGCTTTACCCCTAGCGGGGCTTGGAGATACGCAGTATTTT.

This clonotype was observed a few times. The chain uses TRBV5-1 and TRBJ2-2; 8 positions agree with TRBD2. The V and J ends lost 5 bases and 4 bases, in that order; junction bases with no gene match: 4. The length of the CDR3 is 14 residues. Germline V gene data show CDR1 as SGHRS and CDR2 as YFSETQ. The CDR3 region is CASSAGGRTGELFF. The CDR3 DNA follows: TGCGCCAGCAGTGCGGGGGGTCGCACCGGGGAGCTGTTTTTT.

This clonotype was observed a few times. Here the CDR3 reads CSAEDTNTEAFF. The CDR3 DNA sequence: TGCAGTGCTGAGGACACAAACACTGAAGCTTTCTTT. This chain links TRBV20-1 with TRBJ1-1; perhaps TRBD1 as D (5 bases). Germline loops: CDR1 DFQATT, CDR2 SNEGSKA (reference sequence). This CDR3 is 12 amino acids long. The ends were cut back, 5 bases at V and 2 bases at J, with 9 bases in the middle.

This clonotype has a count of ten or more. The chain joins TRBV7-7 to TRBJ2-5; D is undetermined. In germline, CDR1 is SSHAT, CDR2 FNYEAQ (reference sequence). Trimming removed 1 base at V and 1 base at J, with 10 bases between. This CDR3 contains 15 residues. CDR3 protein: CASSLGASPQETQYF. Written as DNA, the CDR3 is TGTGCCAGCAGCTTAGGGGCCTCACCCCAAGAGACCCAGTACTTC. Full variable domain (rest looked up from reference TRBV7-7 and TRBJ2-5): GAGVSQSPRYKVTKRGQDVTLRCDPISSHATLYWYQQALGQGPEFLTYFNYEAQPDKSGLPSDRFSAERPEGSISTLTIQRTEQRDSAMYRCASSLGASPQETQYFGPGTRLLVL.

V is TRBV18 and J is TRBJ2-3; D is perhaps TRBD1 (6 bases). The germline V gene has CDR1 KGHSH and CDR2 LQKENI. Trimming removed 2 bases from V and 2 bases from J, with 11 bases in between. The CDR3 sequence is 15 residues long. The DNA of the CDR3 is TGTGCCAGCTCACCAATCACAGGGATCACAGATACGCAGTATTTT. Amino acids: CASSPITGITDTQYF.

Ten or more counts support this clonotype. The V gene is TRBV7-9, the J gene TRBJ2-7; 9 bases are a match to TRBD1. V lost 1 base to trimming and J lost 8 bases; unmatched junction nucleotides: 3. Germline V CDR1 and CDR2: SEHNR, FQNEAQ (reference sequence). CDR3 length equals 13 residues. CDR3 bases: TGTGCCAGCAGCTTAGTCGGACAGGGGCAGCAGTACGTC. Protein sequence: CASSLVGQGQQYV.

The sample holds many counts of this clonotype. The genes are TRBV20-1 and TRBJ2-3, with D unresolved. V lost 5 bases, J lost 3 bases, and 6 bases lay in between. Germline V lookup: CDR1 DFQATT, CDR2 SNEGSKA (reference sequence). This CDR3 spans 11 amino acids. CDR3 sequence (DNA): TGCAGTGCTGGTAGAACAGATACGCAGTATTTT. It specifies CSAGRTDTQYF.

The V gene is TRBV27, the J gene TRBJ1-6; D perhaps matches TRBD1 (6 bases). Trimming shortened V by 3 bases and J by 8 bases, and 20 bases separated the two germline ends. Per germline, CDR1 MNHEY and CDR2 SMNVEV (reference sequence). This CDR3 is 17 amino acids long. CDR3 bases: TGTGCCAGCAGTTTCGTCGGGGGCATACTGGGTGATTCACCCCTCCACTTT. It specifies CASSFVGGILGDSPLHF.

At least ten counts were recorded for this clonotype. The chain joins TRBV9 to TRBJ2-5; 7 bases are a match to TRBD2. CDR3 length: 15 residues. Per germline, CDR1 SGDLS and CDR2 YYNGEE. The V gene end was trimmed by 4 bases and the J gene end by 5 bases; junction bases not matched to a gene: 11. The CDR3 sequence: CASSLGASGYETQYF. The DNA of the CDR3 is TGTGCCAGCAGCCTAGGCGCTAGCGGTTACGAGACCCAGTACTTC.

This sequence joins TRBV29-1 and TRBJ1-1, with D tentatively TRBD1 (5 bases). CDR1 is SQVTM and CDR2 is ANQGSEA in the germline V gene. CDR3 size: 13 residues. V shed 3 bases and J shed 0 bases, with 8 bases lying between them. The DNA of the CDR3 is TGCAGCGTTGACAGGGCCATGAACACTGAAGCTTTCTTT. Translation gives CSVDRAMNTEAFF.

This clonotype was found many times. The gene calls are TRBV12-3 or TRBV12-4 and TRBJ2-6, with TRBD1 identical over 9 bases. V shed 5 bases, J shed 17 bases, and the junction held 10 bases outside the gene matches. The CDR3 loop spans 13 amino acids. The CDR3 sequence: CASSIGQGPVVTF. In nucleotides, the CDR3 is TGTGCCAGCAGTATCGGACAGGGGCCGGTGGTGACTTTC.

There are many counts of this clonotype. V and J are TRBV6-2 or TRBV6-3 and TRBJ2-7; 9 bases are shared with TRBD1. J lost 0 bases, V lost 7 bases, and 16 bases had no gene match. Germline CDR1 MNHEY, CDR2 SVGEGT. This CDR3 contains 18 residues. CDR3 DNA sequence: TGTGCCAGCACCGGAGTTACATTGGGACAGGGCCCCTCCTACGAGCAGTACTTC. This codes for CASTGVTLGQGPSYEQYF.

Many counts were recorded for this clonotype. The CDR3 protein is CSVGGGTGFGNEQFF. CDR3 nucleotide sequence: TGCAGCGTTGGGGGGGGGACAGGGTTTGGCAATGAGCAGTTCTTC. The V gene is TRBV29-1, the J gene TRBJ2-1; TRBD1 matches 9 bases. CDR3 size: 15 residues. Germline lookup yields CDR1 SQVTM and CDR2 ANQGSEA. Germline trimming cut 4 bases from V and 6 bases from J; bases unmatched to any gene: 10.

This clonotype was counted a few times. The CDR3 region is CAPMNYGYTF. Here the CDR3 DNA reads TGCGCCCCCATGAACTATGGCTACACCTTC. V usage is TRBV4-1 and J usage is TRBJ1-2; the D is unclear. Looked up from germline, CDR1 is MGHRA and CDR2 is YSYEKL. Trimming removed 11 bases at V and 2 bases at J, with 6 bases between. The CDR3 is made up of 10 amino acids.

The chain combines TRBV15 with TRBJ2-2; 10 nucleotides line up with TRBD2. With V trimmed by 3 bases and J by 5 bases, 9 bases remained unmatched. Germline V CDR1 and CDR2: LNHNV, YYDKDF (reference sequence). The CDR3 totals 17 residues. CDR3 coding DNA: TGTGCCACCAGCAGGGAAAGCGGGGGGGTATGGACCGGGGAGCTGTTTTTT. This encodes CATSRESGGVWTGELFF.

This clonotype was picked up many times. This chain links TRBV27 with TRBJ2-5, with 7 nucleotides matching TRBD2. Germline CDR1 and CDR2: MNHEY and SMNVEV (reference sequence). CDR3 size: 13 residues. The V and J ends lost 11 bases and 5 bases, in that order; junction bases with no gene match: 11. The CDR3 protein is CASSSLRGETQYF. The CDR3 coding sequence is TGTGCCTCCTCGTCGTTGCGGGGGGAGACCCAGTACTTC.

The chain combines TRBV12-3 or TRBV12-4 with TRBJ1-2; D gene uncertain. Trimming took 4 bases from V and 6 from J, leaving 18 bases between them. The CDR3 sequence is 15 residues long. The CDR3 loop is CASSSEGSRWHGYTF. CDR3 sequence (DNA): TGTGCCAGCAGTTCCGAGGGCAGCCGATGGCATGGCTACACCTTC.

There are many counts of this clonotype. CDR3 sequence reads: CASSRRHIPGETQYF. CDR3 sequence (DNA): TGTGCCAGCAGCCGGCGACATATACCCGGGGAGACCCAGTACTTC. The chain uses TRBV5-5 and TRBJ2-5; D is undetermined. CDR3 size: 15 residues. Trimming removed 4 bases from V and 5 bases from J, with 18 bases in between. Germline CDR1 SGHKS, CDR2 YYEKEE (reference sequence).

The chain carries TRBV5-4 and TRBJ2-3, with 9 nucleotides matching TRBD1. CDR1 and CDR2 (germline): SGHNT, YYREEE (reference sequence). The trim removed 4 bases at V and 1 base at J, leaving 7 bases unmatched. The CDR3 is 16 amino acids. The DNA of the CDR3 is TGTGCCAGCAGCGACTGGGGACAGGGTGGCACAGATACGCAGTATTTT. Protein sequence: CASSDWGQGGTDTQYF.

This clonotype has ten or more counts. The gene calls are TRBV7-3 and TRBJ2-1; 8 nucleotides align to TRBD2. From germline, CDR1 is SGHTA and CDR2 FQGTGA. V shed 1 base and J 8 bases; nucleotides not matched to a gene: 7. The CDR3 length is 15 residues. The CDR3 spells CASSLKAGVTDEQFF. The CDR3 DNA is TGTGCCAGCAGCTTAAAAGCGGGGGTCACTGATGAGCAGTTCTTC.

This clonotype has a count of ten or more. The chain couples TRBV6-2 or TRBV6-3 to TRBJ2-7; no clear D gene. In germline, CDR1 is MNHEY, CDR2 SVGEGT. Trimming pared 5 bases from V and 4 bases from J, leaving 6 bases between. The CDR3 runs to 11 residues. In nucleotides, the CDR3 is TGTGCCAGCAGTCCCGCGTACGAGCAGTACTTC. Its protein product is CASSPAYEQYF.

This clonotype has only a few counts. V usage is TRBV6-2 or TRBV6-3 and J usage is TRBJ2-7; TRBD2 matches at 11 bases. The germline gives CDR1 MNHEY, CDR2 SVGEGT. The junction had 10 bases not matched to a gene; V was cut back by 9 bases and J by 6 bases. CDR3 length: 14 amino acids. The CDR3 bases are TGTGCCAGTAGACCGGGACTAGCGGTGGGCGAGCAGTACTTC. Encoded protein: CASRPGLAVGEQYF.

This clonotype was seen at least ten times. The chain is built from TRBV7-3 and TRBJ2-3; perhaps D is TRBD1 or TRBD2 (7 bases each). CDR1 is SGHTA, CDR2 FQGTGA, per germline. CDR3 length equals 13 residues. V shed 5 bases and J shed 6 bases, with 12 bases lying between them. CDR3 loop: CASSEQGGDTQYF. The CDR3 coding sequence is TGTGCCAGCAGCGAGCAGGGGGGGGATACGCAGTATTTT.

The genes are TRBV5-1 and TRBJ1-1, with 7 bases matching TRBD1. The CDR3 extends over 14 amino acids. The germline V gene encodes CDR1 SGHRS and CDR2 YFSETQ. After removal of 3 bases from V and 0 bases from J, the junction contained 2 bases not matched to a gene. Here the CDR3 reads CASSSTGLNTEAFF. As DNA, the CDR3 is TGCGCCAGCAGCTCGACAGGGCTGAACACTGAAGCTTTCTTT.

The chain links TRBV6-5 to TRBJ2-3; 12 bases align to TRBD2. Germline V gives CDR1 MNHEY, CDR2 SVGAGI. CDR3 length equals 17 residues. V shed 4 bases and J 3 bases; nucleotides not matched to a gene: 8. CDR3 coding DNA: TGTGCCAGCAGTTTTAGTGGGGGGACTAGCGGGACAGATACGCAGTATTTT. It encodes CASSFSGGTSGTDTQYF.

The CDR3 spells CASSPPGQMNTEAFF. CDR3 DNA: TGTGCCAGCAGCCCGCCGGGACAGATGAACACTGAAGCTTTCTTT. The chain carries TRBV7-2 and TRBJ1-1; 7 bases are shared with TRBD1. The germline gives CDR1 SGHTA, CDR2 FQGNSA. The CDR3 length is 15 residues. The V gene end was trimmed by 5 bases and the J gene end by 0 bases; junction bases not matched to a gene: 6.

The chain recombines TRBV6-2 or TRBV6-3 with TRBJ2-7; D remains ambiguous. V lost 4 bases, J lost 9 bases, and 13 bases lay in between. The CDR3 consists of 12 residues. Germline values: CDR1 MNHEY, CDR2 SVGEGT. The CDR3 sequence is CASSFRRHGQYF. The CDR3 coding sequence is TGTGCCAGCAGTTTTCGACGACACGGGCAGTACTTC.